The present T cell receptor (beta chain) was sequenced within a study of blood T cell repertoires in COVID-19. Study summary: COVID-19 samples from acute and convalescent phases originated in the United States, Italy and Spain. From T cells, B-cell-depleted T cells, or PBMCs came the material, which was cDNA or gDNA.

The V gene's germline CDR1 is SGHNT and CDR2 YYREEE (reference sequence). After removal of 1 base from V and 5 bases from J, the junction contained 4 bases not matched to a gene. The CDR3 covers 14 residues. Authors' analysis steps: Estimation of nucleated cell counts relied on the amplification of reference gene primers. Sequenced by immunoSEQ multiplex PCR; TCRdb stores in-frame clones only, minus some. V and J calls plus clone size are reproduced from that table; the DNA served to infer D and trimming. Seen here are some 110,000 clones, almost 85% observed once, and the top ten hold about 8%. This receptor was identified in an older man with active or convalescent COVID-19. Sequenced material: peripheral blood. This chain uses TRBV5-4 with TRBJ2-3; 7 bases fit TRBD1. The CDR3 DNA reads as TGTGCCAGCAGCTTGTTCGGGACAGAAGATACGCAGTATTTT. Its protein product is CASSLFGTEDTQYF. The whole variable domain, filled in from reference TRBV5-4 and TRBJ2-3, reads ETGVTQSPTHLIKTRGQQVTLRCSSQSGHNTVSWYQQALGQGPQFIFQYYREEENGRGNFPPRFSGLQFPNYSSELNVNALELDDSALYLCASSLFGTEDTQYFGPGTRLTVL.